One and the same sample provided the 24 T cell receptor beta chains below, sequenced in a study of blood T cell repertoires in COVID-19. Generated by immunoSEQ multiplex PCR, the TCRdb table keeps only in-frame clones and is missing some. The profile covers about 80,000 clones, with approximately 76% appearing a single time and more than 15% taken by the ten largest. Sequencing input: peripheral blood. These TCRs come from a man in his 70s with active or convalescent COVID-19.

This chain joins TRBV30 and TRBJ1-4, with 8 nucleotides matching TRBD1. Germline V gives CDR1 GTSNPN, CDR2 SVGIG (reference sequence). V lost 1 base, J lost 5 bases, and 6 bases stayed unmatched. This CDR3 contains 15 residues. CDR3 bases: TGTGCCTGGAGTGATCTGGGACAGGAGAATGAAAAACTGTTTTTT. Its protein product is CAWSDLGQENEKLFF.

The chain links TRBV5-1 to TRBJ1-2; 10 nucleotides line up with TRBD1. This CDR3 contains 15 residues. Germline V gene data show CDR1 as SGHRS and CDR2 as YFSETQ. V shed 4 bases and J 2 bases; nucleotides not matched to a gene: 5. The CDR3 spells CASSNGQGGNYGYTF. The CDR3, as DNA: TGCGCCAGCAGCAACGGACAGGGGGGAAACTATGGCTACACCTTC.

The gene calls are TRBV24-1 and TRBJ2-2; TRBD2 is a possible D gene (6 bases). The germline V gene has CDR1 KGHDR and CDR2 SFDVKD. This CDR3 is built from 16 residues. V was pared by 3 bases and J by 7 bases, with 17 bases between. As DNA, the CDR3 is TGTGCCACCAGTGATGCCGGGGCGGGGAATGGCGGGGAGCTGTTTTTT. It encodes CATSDAGAGNGGELFF.

The chain couples TRBV5-1 to TRBJ1-1; D unclear. Between the trimmed V and J ends, which lost 3 bases and 8 bases, there was a span of 17 bases. CDR1 and CDR2 (germline): SGHRS, YFSETQ. CDR3 length equals 14 residues. The CDR3 DNA reads TGCGCCAGCAGCTCTTCGACACGTTGGTCCGAAGCTTTCTTT. Amino acids: CASSSSTRWSEAFF.

J is TRBJ2-3 and V is TRBV11-2, with D possibly being TRBD1 (6 bases). The CDR3 is 13 residues long. The V gene lost 5 bases and the J gene lost 2 bases, with 8 bases spanning the gap. The germline CDR1 and CDR2 sequences are SGHAT and FQNNGV. The CDR3 bases are TGTGCCAGCAGCCTGGGGGCCACAGATACGCAGTATTTT. It specifies CASSLGATDTQYF.

The rearrangement joins TRBV29-1 to TRBJ1-1, with D hard to call. The V gene's germline CDR1 is SQVTM and CDR2 ANQGSEA. Trimming removed 6 bases at V and 0 bases at J, with 11 bases between. This CDR3 is 13 amino acids long. The CDR3 protein is CSVTRGLNTEAFF. For the CDR3, the DNA is TGCAGCGTGACTCGAGGGCTGAACACTGAAGCTTTCTTT.

This clone was seen a handful of times. This chain uses TRBV9 with TRBJ2-3, with D possibly matching TRBD2 (7 bases). The germline CDR1 and CDR2 sequences are SGDLS and YYNGEE. The V end was cut by 3 bases, the J end by 6 bases, with 20 bases between. CDR3 size: 16 residues. The CDR3 coding sequence is TGTGCCAGCAGCGCCAGGGGTCAACAGGGAGGGGATACGCAGTATTTT. It is translated as CASSARGQQGGDTQYF.

The genes are TRBV14 and TRBJ1-4; no definite D call. The CDR3 has 11 residues. CDR1 SGHDN and CDR2 FVKESK come from the germline V gene. V was shortened by 5 bases and J by 10 bases, with 8 bases between the two germline ends. CDR3 in DNA: TGTGCCAGCAGCGCGAGCGTAAAACTGTTTTTT. Residues: CASSASVKLFF. The full variable domain, in which reference TRBV14 and TRBJ1-4 provide the parts outside the CDR3, is EAGVTQFPSHSVIEKGQTVTLRCDPISGHDNLYWYRRVMGKEIKFLLHFVKESKQDESGMPNNRFLAERTGGTYSTLKVQPAELEDSGVYFCASSASVKLFFGSGTQLSVL.

As DNA, the CDR3 is TGTGCCAGCAGCTATGAGCAGGACACTGAAGCTTTCTTT. Translating it yields CASSYEQDTEAFF. J is TRBJ1-1 and V is TRBV11-3, with D hard to call. V was shortened by 4 bases and J by 3 bases, with 9 bases between the two germline ends. The CDR3 consists of 13 residues. Germline V lookup: CDR1 SGHNT, CDR2 YENEEA.

This chain uses TRBV4-1 with TRBJ2-1, with 9 positions matching TRBD1. This CDR3 has 16 residues. J lost 4 bases, V lost 5 bases, and 9 bases had no gene match. CDR1 and CDR2 from the germline V gene are MGHRA and YSYEKL. The CDR3 here is CASSSNTGGGYNEQFF. As DNA, the CDR3 is TGCGCCAGCAGCTCAAATACAGGGGGCGGTTACAATGAGCAGTTCTTC.

The V gene is TRBV7-2, the J gene TRBJ2-1; 10 bases are a match to TRBD2. J was trimmed by 6 bases and V by 7 bases; bases with no gene match: 9. Germline CDR1 reads SGHTA; CDR2 reads FQGNSA. The CDR3 has 15 residues. The CDR3 protein is CASTVSGGAGNEQFF. CDR3 bases: TGTGCCAGCACGGTGAGCGGGGGGGCTGGCAATGAGCAGTTCTTC.

This clone has a handful of counts. The chain joins TRBV6-5 to TRBJ1-2; D not certain. This CDR3 contains 13 residues. Between the trimmed V and J ends, which lost 7 bases and 4 bases, there was a span of 13 bases. Germline V gene data show CDR1 as MNHEY and CDR2 as SVGAGI. CDR3 residues: CASTRSGGYGYTF. In DNA, the CDR3 is TGTGCCAGCACCCGATCCGGAGGCTATGGCTACACCTTC.

CDR3 sequence reads: CASSQGQGVEQFF. The CDR3 nucleotides read TGTGCCAGCAGCCAAGGACAGGGCGTTGAGCAGTTCTTC. V is TRBV5-4 and J is TRBJ2-1, with TRBD1 matching over 8 bases. Germline CDR1 SGHNT, CDR2 YYREEE (reference sequence). V lost 4 bases, J lost 9 bases, and 6 bases stayed unmatched. The CDR3 has 13 amino acids.

This clone occurred a few times. The V gene is TRBV4-1, the J gene TRBJ2-2; 8 bases match TRBD2. In germline, CDR1 is MGHRA, CDR2 YSYEKL. After removal of 6 bases from V and 4 bases from J, the junction contained 10 bases not matched to a gene. This CDR3 contains 16 residues. The CDR3 DNA is TGCGCCAGCAGTAAACCGGGACTAGTGTCCACCGGGGAGCTGTTTTTT. Amino acid sequence: CASSKPGLVSTGELFF.

This clone showed up just a few times. The V and J genes are TRBV3-1 (or the pseudogene TRBV3-2) and TRBJ2-7; 8 bases fit TRBD2. The germline V gene has CDR1 LGHDT and CDR2 YNNKEL (reference sequence). J was trimmed by 4 bases and V by 4 bases; bases with no gene match: 6. CDR3 length: 14 amino acids. The CDR3: CASSPSGLGYEQYF. The CDR3 DNA reads TGTGCCAGCAGCCCCTCGGGACTAGGTTACGAGCAGTACTTC.

The chain is built from TRBV30 and TRBJ2-6; possibly TRBD1 for D (6 bases). This CDR3 has 18 amino acids. V lost 2 bases to trimming and J lost 0 bases, with 17 bases between them. Germline assignment: CDR1 GTSNPN and CDR2 SVGIG (reference sequence). CDR3 amino acids: CAWSTSSGAHSGANVLTF. The DNA of the CDR3 is TGTGCCTGGAGTACCAGTTCAGGGGCCCACTCTGGGGCCAACGTCCTGACTTTC.

This rearrangement joins TRBV7-2 to TRBJ2-3; D ambiguous. This CDR3 region has 13 residues. The V end lost 5 bases, the J end lost 3 bases, and 9 bases lay between the germline ends. Germline V gives CDR1 SGHTA, CDR2 FQGNSA. The CDR3 DNA is TGTGCCAGCAGCGCTCAGTGGACAGATACGCAGTATTTT. Its translation is CASSAQWTDTQYF.

This CDR3 reads CASSSRGRGGSETQYF. CDR3 DNA: TGTGCCAGCAGCTCGAGGGGGCGGGGGGGCTCGGAGACCCAGTACTTC. The chain recombines TRBV7-6 with TRBJ2-5; TRBD2 agrees at 9 bases. Germline V gene sequence: CDR1 SGHVS, CDR2 FNYEAQ. The CDR3 sequence is 16 residues long. V shed 4 bases, J shed 5 bases, and the junction held 11 bases outside the gene matches.

V usage is TRBV15 and J usage is TRBJ1-2; D is unclear. This CDR3 contains 14 residues. The germline CDR1 and CDR2 sequences are LNHNV and YYDKDF (reference sequence). Trimming took off 0 bases at V and 4 bases at J, with 9 bases between the two ends. The CDR3 sequence: CATSRDLTFYGYTF. CDR3 DNA: TGTGCCACCAGCAGAGATTTAACTTTCTATGGCTACACCTTC.

The chain combines TRBV9 with TRBJ2-2; D remains ambiguous. Trimming shortened V by 1 base and J by 4 bases, and 8 bases separated the two germline ends. Germline-derived CDR1 and CDR2 are SGDLS and YYNGEE. The CDR3 is 14 residues long. In DNA, the CDR3 is TGTGCCAGCAGCGTATCTGGGCTCACCGGGGAGCTGTTTTTT. Translated, it gives CASSVSGLTGELFF.

This clone was counted between two and nine times. The J gene is TRBJ1-6, the V gene TRBV30; tentatively, D is TRBD1 (5 bases). The germline CDR1 and CDR2 sequences are GTSNPN and SVGIG (reference sequence). Trimming cost V 3 bases and J 5 bases, with 8 bases left between them. The CDR3 runs 13 residues. The DNA for the CDR3 is TGTGCCTGGAGGGCAGGGAATAATTCACCCCTCCACTTT. Translating gives CAWRAGNNSPLHF.

This clone was detected a few times. The chain uses TRBV27 and TRBJ1-5, with 8 bases fitting TRBD1. Per germline, CDR1 MNHEY and CDR2 SMNVEV (reference sequence). V was clipped by 5 bases and J by 0 bases; unmatched bases: 6. CDR3 length: 16 residues. The CDR3 bases are TGTGCCAGCAGTGATACTGACAGGGGTAGCAATCAGCCCCAGCATTTT. Translating gives CASSDTDRGSNQPQHF.

J is TRBJ1-2 and V is TRBV5-1, with 8 bases that match TRBD1. CDR3 size: 14 residues. Germline assignment: CDR1 SGHRS and CDR2 YFSETQ. Trimming took 0 bases from V and 5 from J; bases not matched to a gene: 3. The CDR3 region has the DNA TGCGCCAGCAGCTTGGGACAGGGGATATATGGCTACACCTTC. Amino acid sequence: CASSLGQGIYGYTF.

This clone appeared a few times. V is TRBV6-5 and J is TRBJ2-7; 11 positions agree with TRBD1. Germline V gives CDR1 MNHEY, CDR2 SVGAGI. V trimming: 7 bases; J trimming: 5 bases; junction bases outside the gene matches: 4. The CDR3 has 13 residues. The DNA of the CDR3 is TGTGCCAGCATGCGGACAGGGGGCGACGAGCAGTACTTC. This codes for CASMRTGGDEQYF.